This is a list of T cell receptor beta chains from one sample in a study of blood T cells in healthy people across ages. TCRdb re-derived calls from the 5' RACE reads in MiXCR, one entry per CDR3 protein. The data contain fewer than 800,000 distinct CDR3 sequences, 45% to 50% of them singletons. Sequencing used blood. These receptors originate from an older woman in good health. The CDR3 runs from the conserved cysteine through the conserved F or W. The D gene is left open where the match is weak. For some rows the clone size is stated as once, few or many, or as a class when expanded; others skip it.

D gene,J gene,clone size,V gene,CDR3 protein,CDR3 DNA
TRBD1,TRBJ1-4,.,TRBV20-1,CSALTGGGEKLFF,TGCAGTGCTCTTACAGGGGGCGGAGAAAAACTGTTTTTT
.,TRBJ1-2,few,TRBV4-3,CASSQAIQGSYGYTF,TGCGCCAGCAGCCAAGCTATACAGGGTAGCTATGGCTACACCTTC
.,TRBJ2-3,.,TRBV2,CASSVRQDTDTQYF,TGTGCCAGCAGTGTCCGCCAGGACACAGATACGCAGTATTTT
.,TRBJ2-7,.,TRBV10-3,CAIRDGTSYEQYF,TGTGCCATCAGGGACGGAACCTCCTACGAGCAGTACTTC
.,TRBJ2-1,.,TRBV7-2,CASSLVGGTEFEQFF,TGTGCCAGCAGCTTAGTAGGGGGGACCGAGTTTGAGCAGTTCTTC
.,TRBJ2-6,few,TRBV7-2,CASSLVPGTPGANVLTF,TGTGCCAGCAGCTTAGTCCCAGGGACCCCTGGGGCCAACGTCCTGACTTTC
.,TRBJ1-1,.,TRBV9,CASSVFTATEAFF,TGTGCCAGCAGCGTGTTTACGGCCACTGAAGCTTTCTTT
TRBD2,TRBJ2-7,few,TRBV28,CASSFPSGWEVCEQYF,TGTGCCAGCAGTTTCCCTAGCGGGTGGGAAGTGTGCGAGCAGTACTTC
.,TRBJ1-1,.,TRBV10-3,CAISESGICEAFF,TGTGCCATCAGTGAGTCGGGCATTTGCGAAGCTTTCTTT
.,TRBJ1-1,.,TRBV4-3,CASSHDGRNTEAFF,TGCGCCAGCAGCCACGACGGACGGAACACTGAAGCTTTCTTT
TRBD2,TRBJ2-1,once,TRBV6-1,CASSEEGLAGYNEQFF,TGTGCCAGCAGTGAAGAGGGACTAGCGGGTTACAATGAGCAGTTCTTC
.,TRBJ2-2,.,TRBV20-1,CSARTPTRGPNTGELFF,TGCAGTGCGAGAACCCCAACCCGCGGACCGAACACCGGGGAGCTGTTTTTT
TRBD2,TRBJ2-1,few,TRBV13,CASSLFTSGKSSYNEQFF,TGTGCCAGCAGCTTATTCACTAGCGGGAAGAGCTCCTACAATGAGCAGTTCTTC
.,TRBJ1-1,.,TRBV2,CARSEQAGEAFF,TGTGCCAGAAGTGAACAGGCCGGGGAAGCTTTCTTT
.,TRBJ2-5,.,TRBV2,CANTLMGVETQYF,TGTGCCAACACGCTCATGGGGGTAGAGACCCAGTACTTC
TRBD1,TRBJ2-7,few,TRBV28,CASSMTGATSYEQYF,TGTGCCAGCAGTATGACAGGGGCGACCTCCTACGAGCAGTACTTC
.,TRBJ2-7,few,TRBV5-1,CASSLPADRTLSYEQYF,TGCGCCAGCAGCTTGCCGGCTGACAGGACCCTCTCCTACGAGCAGTACTTC
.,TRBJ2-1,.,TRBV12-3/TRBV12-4,CASSFRTDEQFF,TGTGCCAGCAGTTTCAGGACGGATGAGCAGTTCTTC
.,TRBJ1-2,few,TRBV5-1,CASSLAPGQDNYGYTF,TGCGCCAGCAGCTTGGCCCCGGGACAAGACAACTATGGCTACACCTTC
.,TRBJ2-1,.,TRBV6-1,CASSPTTGLTEQFF,TGTGCCAGCAGCCCCACTACAGGGCTAACTGAGCAGTTCTTC
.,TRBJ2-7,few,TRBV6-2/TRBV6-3,CASSSPRWSSYEQYF,TGTGCCAGCAGTTCCCCTCGTTGGAGCTCCTACGAGCAGTACTTC
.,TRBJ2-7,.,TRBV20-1,CSARGKGSEQYF,TGCAGTGCTAGAGGCAAGGGGAGCGAGCAGTACTTC
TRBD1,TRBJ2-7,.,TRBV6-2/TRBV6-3,CAGGTGGRREQYF,TGCGCCGGCGGGACAGGGGGTCGAAGGGAGCAGTACTTC
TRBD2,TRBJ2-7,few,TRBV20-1,CSARLAGGNEQYF,TGCAGTGCTAGACTAGCGGGAGGGAACGAGCAGTACTTC
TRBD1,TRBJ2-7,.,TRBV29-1,CSVEGQRAYEQYF,TGCAGCGTTGAGGGACAGAGAGCCTACGAGCAGTACTTC
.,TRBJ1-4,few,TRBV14,CASSLRRPWGGEKLFF,TGTGCCAGCAGCCTGCGAAGGCCCTGGGGTGGTGAAAAACTGTTTTTT
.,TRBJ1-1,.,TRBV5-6,CASSLGGITEAFF,TGTGCCAGCAGCTTGGGAGGGATTACTGAAGCTTTCTTT
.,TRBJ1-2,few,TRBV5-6,CASSLIPRTDSYGYTF,TGTGCCAGCAGCTTGATTCCGAGAACGGATTCCTATGGCTACACCTTC
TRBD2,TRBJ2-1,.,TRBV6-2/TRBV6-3,CASSYSPSWTSGGYNEQFF,TGTGCCAGCAGTTACTCTCCCTCGTGGACTAGCGGGGGCTACAATGAGCAGTTCTTC
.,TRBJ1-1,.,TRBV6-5,CASSDGRTEAFF,TGTGCCAGCAGTGATGGACGCACTGAAGCTTTCTTT
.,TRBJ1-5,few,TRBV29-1,CSVAEGGQPQHF,TGCAGCGTTGCAGAGGGCGGGCAGCCCCAGCATTTT
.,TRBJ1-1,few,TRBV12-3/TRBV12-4,CASSPTTENTEAFF,TGTGCCAGCAGTCCCACCACAGAGAACACTGAAGCTTTCTTT
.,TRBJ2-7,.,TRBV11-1,CASSSTDGFSYEQYF,TGTGCCAGCAGCTCCACGGACGGCTTCTCCTACGAGCAGTACTTC
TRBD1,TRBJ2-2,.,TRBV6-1,CASRKGGTGNTGELFF,TGTGCCAGCAGGAAAGGTGGGACAGGTAACACCGGGGAGCTGTTTTTT
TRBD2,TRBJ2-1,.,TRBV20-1,CSARVGVAGSYNEQFF,TGCAGTGCTAGGGTTGGAGTAGCGGGCTCCTACAATGAGCAGTTCTTC
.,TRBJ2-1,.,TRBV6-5,CASSYSETFEQFF,TGTGCCAGCAGTTACTCCGAGACTTTTGAGCAGTTCTTC
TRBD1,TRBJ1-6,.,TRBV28,CASSLRQGTLHF,TGTGCCAGCAGTTTACGACAGGGCACCCTCCACTTT